This T cell receptor beta chain was captured by sequencing in a study of circulating and synovial CD4+ cells in juvenile arthritis. Study-wide points: CPL versus bulk CD4 samples: T cell genome counts differed by at least an order of magnitude. These repertoires were less diverse than bulk blood CD4 repertoires.

Patients with active juvenile idiopathic arthritis donated these samples. Comments on this clone: Its target is unknown.

Trimming shortened V by 0 bases and J by 7 bases, and 11 bases separated the two germline ends. The CDR3 has 14 amino acids. The germline CDR1 and CDR2 sequences are SGHKS and YYEKEE (reference sequence). Here immunoSEQ multiplex PCR was the method, and the copy in TCRdb shows in-frame clones only, minus some. The data contain 30,000 to 40,000 clones, 90% to 95% of them seen just once; the ten biggest clones take up approximately 0.68%. Sequencing input: CD4+ T cells from blood. This sequence was found in a human donor with juvenile idiopathic arthritis. This chain links TRBV5-5 with TRBJ1-5, with D unresolved. CDR3 in DNA: TGTGCCAGCAGCTTGGGACTGGCCCTCCAGCCCCAGCATTTT. It is translated as CASSLGLALQPQHF.